A selection of T cell receptor beta chains follows, all from one sample in a study of T cell responses to AZD1222 COVID-19 vaccine. The protocol was immunoSEQ multiplex PCR, while the TCRdb copy is restricted to in-frame clones and leaves out a portion. The sample lists 120,000 to 150,000 clones, about 91% occurring once. The sample consisted of peripheral blood, taken on day 0 of MenACWY control vaccination. The origin of the receptors is an adult in good health. CDR3s leave out the opening cysteine and the closing phenylalanine or tryptophan. Each record gives: clone size, V gene, CDR3 protein. Expanded clones are given a class, and other clones once, few, many or no size at all.

clone_size: -; v_call: TRBV18; cdr3_aa: ASGTLGEGYEQY
clone_size: once; v_call: TRBV5-1; cdr3_aa: ASSPLRGWSAEAF
clone_size: -; v_call: TRBV6-5; cdr3_aa: ASSSLRGLGYT
clone_size: once; v_call: TRBV5-1; cdr3_aa: ASSLGQINEQY
clone_size: -; v_call: TRBV11-2; cdr3_aa: ASSFLAETYNEQF
clone_size: -; v_call: TRBV27; cdr3_aa: ASQYSGRAGEQY
clone_size: -; v_call: TRBV7-2; cdr3_aa: ASSPTLQGIEQY
clone_size: few; v_call: TRBV6-5; cdr3_aa: AGGRERTEAF
clone_size: -; v_call: TRBV5-1; cdr3_aa: ASSWLAASTDTQY
clone_size: -; v_call: TRBV2; cdr3_aa: ASKYSVEQY
clone_size: once; v_call: TRBV11-3; cdr3_aa: ASSLSLLAGWHEQF
clone_size: -; v_call: TRBV4-3; cdr3_aa: ASSQVRTGELF
clone_size: few; v_call: TRBV11-3; cdr3_aa: ASRKTGYNSPLH
clone_size: -; v_call: TRBV27; cdr3_aa: ASSGQGTHGYT
clone_size: few; v_call: TRBV6-1; cdr3_aa: ASSEPGRNYGYT
clone_size: -; v_call: TRBV7-9; cdr3_aa: ASSPRGRTTNEKLF
clone_size: once; v_call: TRBV10-3; cdr3_aa: ATDSPGGGNSYEQY
clone_size: -; v_call: TRBV18; cdr3_aa: ASSPQGTGGTDTQY
clone_size: -; v_call: TRBV5-1; cdr3_aa: ASSSDRGYEQY
clone_size: -; v_call: TRBV18; cdr3_aa: ASSPLTRGNEQF
clone_size: once; v_call: TRBV11-2; cdr3_aa: ASREQAFASYEQY
clone_size: -; v_call: TRBV19; cdr3_aa: ASIPLKGMSNTEAF
clone_size: -; v_call: TRBV25-1; cdr3_aa: ASSDKPGTGGNNSPLH
clone_size: -; v_call: TRBV3-1/TRBV3-2; cdr3_aa: ASSQGSGSTDTQY
clone_size: -; v_call: TRBV7-3; cdr3_aa: ASSNLWGEQF
clone_size: few; v_call: TRBV30; cdr3_aa: AWRQGGADGNQPQH
clone_size: once; v_call: TRBV7-9; cdr3_aa: ASSRTRGGGNTEAF
clone_size: -; v_call: TRBV7-9; cdr3_aa: ASSLDLGGVETQY
clone_size: -; v_call: TRBV5-4; cdr3_aa: ASSPPGTGGFNEQF
clone_size: once; v_call: TRBV18; cdr3_aa: ASSPQGALSNQPQH
clone_size: once; v_call: TRBV9; cdr3_aa: ASSVDPGQNTEAF
clone_size: -; v_call: TRBV6-4; cdr3_aa: ARFGIGRRGRPRQPQH
clone_size: -; v_call: TRBV19; cdr3_aa: ASSPFTLRSGGRGGKNTGELF
clone_size: -; v_call: TRBV30; cdr3_aa: AWSGQVNTEAF
clone_size: few; v_call: TRBV4-3; cdr3_aa: ASSPRQGGADEAF
clone_size: -; v_call: TRBV6-5; cdr3_aa: ASRALGDTGELF
clone_size: once; v_call: TRBV11-3; cdr3_aa: ASSLGQTGINEQF
clone_size: -; v_call: TRBV6-6; cdr3_aa: ASSYDGRREQY
clone_size: -; v_call: TRBV4-1; cdr3_aa: ASSQEQTNEKLF
clone_size: -; v_call: TRBV7-3; cdr3_aa: AKRQYSMEQF
clone_size: -; v_call: TRBV11-2; cdr3_aa: ASSSRTPRRETQY
clone_size: once; v_call: TRBV7-3; cdr3_aa: ASSLRGRMTNSPLH
clone_size: once; v_call: TRBV5-1; cdr3_aa: ASGSGGPTYEQY
clone_size: -; v_call: TRBV2; cdr3_aa: ASSGGYT
clone_size: -; v_call: TRBV5-1; cdr3_aa: ASSLSPDLSYEQY
clone_size: -; v_call: TRBV14; cdr3_aa: ASSLLAGGPGSNEQF
clone_size: -; v_call: TRBV10-3; cdr3_aa: AISDTRGSYEQY